The clone carrying this T cell receptor beta chain appeared many times. Its antigen is currently unknown. Every diagnosis used clinical symptoms, serum thyroxine and TRAb, thyroid ultrasound and orbital computed tomography. Out of approximately 9.9 ml of fresh peripheral blood came the PBMCs. This sample stems from a study of T cells in Graves' hyperthyroidism and ophthalmopathy. Study-wide results and limits: Also found in blood were most expanded thyroid clonotypes above 0.001. A model of 13 V-J features distinguished ophthalmopathy from stable hyperthyroidism.

The CDR3 spans 16 residues. CDR1 is MNHEY and CDR2 is SMNVEV in the germline V gene (reference sequence). V lost 3 bases and J 3 bases, leaving 17 bases between the germline ends. RNA transcripts were the template for amplifying TCR beta CDR3 regions. The HTBI primer set drove a first-round RT-PCR of the TCR CDR3. TCRdb recomputed calls from the multiplex PCR reads with MiXCR, one row per CDR3 protein. Of 300,000 to 500,000 distinct CDR3 sequences detected, more than 13% appear once; the ten largest clones hold around 27%. Source material: blood. V is TRBV27 and J is TRBJ1-1, with TRBD1 as a possible D gene (5 bases). The TCR originated in a man aged 50-60 years with Graves' ophthalmopathy. CDR3 nucleotide sequence: TGTGCCAGCAGTTTTGGGGGTGGGAGAAGGGACACTGAAGCTTTCTTT. Protein: CASSFGGGRRDTEAFF.